This T cell receptor beta chain comes out of a study of identical twins. TCRdb re-called the 5' RACE reads through MiXCR, storing one row per CDR3 protein. The table includes about 190,000 distinct CDR3 sequences, roughly 15% detected once. CDR1 is MNHEY and CDR2 is SVGEGT in the germline V gene. The CDR3 runs 16 residues. V was clipped by 5 bases and J by 2 bases, with 17 bases between them. The sample also formed part of further work on T cells expressing NK-cell markers. That study reports: The contribution of dominant NKG2C+ clonotypes to CD8+ T cells in six or seven donors was about 1.0-8%.

This TCR was sampled from a woman younger than 35 in good health. Specimen: CD8+ T cells sorted from blood. The chain recombines TRBV6-2 or TRBV6-3 with TRBJ2-3, with D possibly being TRBD1 (6 bases). As DNA, the CDR3 is TGTGCCAGCAGTCACCCAGGGGTACCCTACACAGATACGCAGTATTTT. Encoded protein: CASSHPGVPYTDTQYF.